This T cell receptor beta chain was recovered during a study of shared clonotypes between healthy human individuals. Turning to the study itself: Each donor had three CD4 naive, three CD4 memory, two CD8 naive and one CD8 memory plate.

The material for each subset, its genomic DNA, was split evenly across several immunoSEQ plates. Authors' methods: Junction-only immunoSEQ data arrived without quality scores, meaning filtering differed. Using immunoSEQ multiplex PCR, the repertoire was profiled, and TCRdb retains in-frame clones only, with some absent. The V and J calls and the clone size are those of that table, but D and trimming were determined from the DNA. The sample records about 700,000 clones, approximately 79% being singletons. The CDR3 consists of 15 residues. Between the trimmed V and J ends, which lost 0 bases and 2 bases, there was a span of 8 bases. Germline V CDR1 and CDR2: MNHNY, SVGAGI (reference sequence).

This chain joins TRBV6-6 and TRBJ2-4; no clear D gene. The sequence was obtained from a woman aged 30 to 39 in good health. Specimen: memory CD4+ T cells sorted from blood. Subset indicated: CD45RA-negative fraction. CDR3 bases: TGTGCCAGCAGTTACTCGTCACATCCCAAAAACATTCAGTACTTC. This translates into CASSYSSHPKNIQYF.